The present T cell receptor beta chain was sequenced within a study of T cells in localized non-small cell lung cancer. Notes on the study in general: Adjacent lung exhibited a median of 57 among the 100 most abundant tumor clones. With higher T cell density in blood came longer overall survival.

A remark on this clone: Its target is not known.

Clones were read by immunoSEQ multiplex PCR, and TCRdb kept only the in-frame ones, dropping some. Among approximately 21,000 clones listed, just over 90% were seen once. V lost 3 bases and J lost 5, with 14 bases in between. The CDR3 has 15 residues. CDR1 and CDR2 (germline): MNHEY, SVGAGI. The specimen was peripheral blood, collected before any cancer treatment. The gene calls are TRBV6-5 and TRBJ2-1; tentative D call: TRBD2 (6 bases). The source of this sequence is a woman between 35 and 75 years old with stage I lung adenocarcinoma. The CDR3 reads CASSYWDSNDNEQFF. As DNA, the CDR3 is TGTGCCAGCAGTTATTGGGACTCTAATGACAATGAGCAGTTCTTC.